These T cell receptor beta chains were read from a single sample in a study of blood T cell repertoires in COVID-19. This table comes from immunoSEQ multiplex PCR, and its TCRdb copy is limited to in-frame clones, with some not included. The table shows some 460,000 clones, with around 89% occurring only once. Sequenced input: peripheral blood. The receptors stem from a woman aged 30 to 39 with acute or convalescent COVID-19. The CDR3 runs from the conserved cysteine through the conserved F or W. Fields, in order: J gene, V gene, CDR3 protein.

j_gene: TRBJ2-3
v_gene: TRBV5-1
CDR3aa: CASSAWDRETTDTQYF

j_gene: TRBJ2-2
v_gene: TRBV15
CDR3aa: CATSSVDRNTGELFF

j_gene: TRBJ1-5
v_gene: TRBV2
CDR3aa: CASCGQGAAQPQHF

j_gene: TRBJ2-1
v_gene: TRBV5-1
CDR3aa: CASSEVRDLYNEQFF

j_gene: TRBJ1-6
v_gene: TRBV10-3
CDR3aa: CAIQGQGGSPLHF

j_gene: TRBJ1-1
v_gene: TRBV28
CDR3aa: CASSSPSGRFAWSAFF

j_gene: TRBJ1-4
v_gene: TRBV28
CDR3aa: CASRAGQDPKKLFF

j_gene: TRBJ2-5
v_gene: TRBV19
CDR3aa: CASSIGPGPLGTQYF

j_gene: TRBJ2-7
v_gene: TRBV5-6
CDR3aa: CASSLPGQGAKQYF

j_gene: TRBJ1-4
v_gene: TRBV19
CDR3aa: CASSTFREKLFF

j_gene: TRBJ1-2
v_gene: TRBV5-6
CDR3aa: CASSTTRPTNYGYTF

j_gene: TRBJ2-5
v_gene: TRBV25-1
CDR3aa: CASTPGLAEIPVQETQYF

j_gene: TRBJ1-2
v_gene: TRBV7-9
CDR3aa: CASSPQGAPMNYGYTF

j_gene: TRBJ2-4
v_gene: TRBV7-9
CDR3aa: CASSLESAGTIQYF

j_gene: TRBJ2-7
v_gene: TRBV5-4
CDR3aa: CASSLGQGSSYEQYF

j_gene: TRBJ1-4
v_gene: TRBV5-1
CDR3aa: CASSLVRNEKLFF

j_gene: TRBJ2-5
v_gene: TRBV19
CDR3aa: CASRNRQETQYF

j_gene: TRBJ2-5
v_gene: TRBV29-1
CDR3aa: CSVPNQGIETQYF

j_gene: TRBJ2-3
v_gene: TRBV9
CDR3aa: CASSAMGLAGGDTQYF

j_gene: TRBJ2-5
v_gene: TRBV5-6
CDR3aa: CASSLGQGLVETQYF

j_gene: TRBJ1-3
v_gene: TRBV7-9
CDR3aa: CASSLAGEPGNTIYF

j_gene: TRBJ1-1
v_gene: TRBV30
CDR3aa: CAWTVNTEAFF

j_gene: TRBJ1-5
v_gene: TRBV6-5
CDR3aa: CASNNPNQPQHF

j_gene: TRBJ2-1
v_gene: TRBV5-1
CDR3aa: CASSRTGGYNEQFF

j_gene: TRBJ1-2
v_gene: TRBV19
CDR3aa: CASNPLERRDYGYTF

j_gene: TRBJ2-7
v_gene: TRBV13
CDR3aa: CASSSQGGGPYEQYF

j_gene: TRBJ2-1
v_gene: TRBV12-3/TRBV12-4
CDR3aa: CASSTSFRGEQFF

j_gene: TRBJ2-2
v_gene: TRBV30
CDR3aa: CAWSLTVNTGELFF

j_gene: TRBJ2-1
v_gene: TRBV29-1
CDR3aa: CSEIGSELSNEQFF

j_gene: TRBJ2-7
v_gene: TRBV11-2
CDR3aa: CASSLAGGNEQYF

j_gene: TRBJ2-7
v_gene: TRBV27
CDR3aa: CASSPAGDEQYF

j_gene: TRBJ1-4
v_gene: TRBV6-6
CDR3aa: CASSLVQGVREKLFF

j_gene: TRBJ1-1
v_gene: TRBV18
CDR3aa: CASSPRSGQSEAFF

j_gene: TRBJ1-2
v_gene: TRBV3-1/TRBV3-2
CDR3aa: CASSQAGQGRIVGYTF

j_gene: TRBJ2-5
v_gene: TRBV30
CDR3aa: CALEYRGKETQYF

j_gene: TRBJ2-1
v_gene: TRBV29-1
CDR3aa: CSVEDRSGGVDEQFF

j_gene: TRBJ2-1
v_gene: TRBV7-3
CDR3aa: CASSFTSGSYNEQFF

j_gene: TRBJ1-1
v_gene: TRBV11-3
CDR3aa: CASSLDPGGQAFF

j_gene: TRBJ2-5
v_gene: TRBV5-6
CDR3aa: CASSGTSGDQETQYF

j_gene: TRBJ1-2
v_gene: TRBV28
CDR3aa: CASSLPLMFSNGYTF

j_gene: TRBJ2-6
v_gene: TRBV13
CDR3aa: CASSGQGARANVLTF

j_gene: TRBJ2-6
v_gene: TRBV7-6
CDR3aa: CASSFNVYSGANVLTF

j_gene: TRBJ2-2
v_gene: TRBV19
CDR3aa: CASSFQGSLNTGELFF

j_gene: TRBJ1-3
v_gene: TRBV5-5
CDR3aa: CASSLDPGGAGNTIYF

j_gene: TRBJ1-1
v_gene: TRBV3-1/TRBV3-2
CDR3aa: CASSRGQLREAFF

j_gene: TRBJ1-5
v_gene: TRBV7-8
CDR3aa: CASSFTTGGNQPQHF

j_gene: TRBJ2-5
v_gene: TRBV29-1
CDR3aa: CSVVNQETQYF

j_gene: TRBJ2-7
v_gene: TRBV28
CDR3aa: CASSLARYEQYF

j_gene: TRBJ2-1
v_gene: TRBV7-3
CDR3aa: CASSLGGALNEQFF

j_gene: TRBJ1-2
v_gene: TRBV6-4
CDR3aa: CASRQGPTLNYGYTF

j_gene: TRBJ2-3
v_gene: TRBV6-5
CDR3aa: CASSGADTQYF